These 22 T cell receptor beta chains were sequenced from one sample in a study of naive and memory T cell subsets. Adult healthy volunteers gave 2.5 ml peripheral blood for whole-blood RNA. For blood and skin samples, reverse transcription used TCR alpha and beta constant primers. TCRdb called the 5' RACE reads again in MiXCR, with one record for every CDR3 protein. The sample records about 22,000 distinct CDR3 sequences, 4% to 5% being singletons. These receptors all come from a male donor in good health.

This clonotype showed up many times. The V and J genes are TRBV6-5 and TRBJ2-2; TRBD1 aligns across 7 bases. The germline CDR1 and CDR2 sequences are MNHEY and SVGAGI. The ends lost 7 bases at V and 3 bases at J; junction bases unmatched: 5. CDR3 length: 14 residues. The chain's CDR3 is CASKGTDHTGELFF. Here the CDR3 DNA reads TGTGCCAGCAAAGGGACAGACCACACCGGGGAGCTGTTTTTT.

This clonotype was seen ten or more times. The chain has TRBV5-6 and TRBJ2-7, with 10 bases lining up with TRBD1. V was pared by 0 bases and J by 4 bases, with 7 bases of the junction left unmatched. This CDR3 contains 16 residues. Germline loops: CDR1 SGHDT, CDR2 YYEEEE. The CDR3 region has the DNA TGTGCCAGCAGCTTGGAGAGGGACAGGGGTGTGTACGAGCAGTACTTC. This codes for CASSLERDRGVYEQYF. Together with reference TRBV5-6 and TRBJ2-7, the CDR3 gives the full variable domain: DAGVTQSPTHLIKTRGQQVTLRCSPKSGHDTVSWYQQALGQGPQFIFQYYEEEERQRGNFPDRFSGHQFPNYSSELNVNALLLGDSALYLCASSLERDRGVYEQYFGPGTRLTVT.

The sample holds many counts of this clonotype. The chain uses TRBV29-1 and TRBJ2-6, with D perhaps assigned TRBD1 or TRBD2 (5 bases each). CDR1 SQVTM and CDR2 ANQGSEA come from the germline V gene. The length of the CDR3 is 12 residues. The ends were cut back, 7 bases at V and 4 bases at J, with 8 bases in the middle. The CDR3 protein is CSAGDGANVLTF. The CDR3 coding sequence is TGCAGCGCCGGGGACGGGGCCAACGTCCTGACTTTC.

This clonotype has a count of ten or more. The genes are TRBV7-9 and TRBJ2-3, with 10 bases lining up with TRBD2. J lost 1 base, V lost 1 base, and 8 bases had no gene match. The CDR3 is 18 residues long. In germline, CDR1 is SEHNR, CDR2 FQNEAQ (reference sequence). For the CDR3, the DNA is TGTGCCAGCAGCTTAGAGACTCCTAGCGGGAGAGGCACAGATACGCAGTATTTT. As protein: CASSLETPSGRGTDTQYF.

The chain couples TRBV18 to TRBJ2-5; 10 bases map to TRBD2. V lost 5 bases to trimming and J lost 1 base; unmatched junction nucleotides: 4. The CDR3 runs 15 residues. Germline CDR1 KGHSH, CDR2 LQKENI. CDR3 coding DNA: TGTGCCAGCTCAAGGACTAGCGGCACCCAAGAGACCCAGTACTTC. Encoded protein: CASSRTSGTQETQYF.

This clonotype was picked up many times. The chain couples TRBV7-9 to TRBJ2-7; D unclear. The CDR3 spans 13 residues. Germline V CDR1 and CDR2: SEHNR, FQNEAQ (reference sequence). With 5 bases removed from V and 7 bases from J, the gap between germline ends came to 15 bases. CDR3 DNA sequence: TGTGCCAGCAGCATCACCGATTCTTGGGAGCAGTACTTC. This translates into CASSITDSWEQYF.

This clonotype was detected ten times or more. This rearrangement joins TRBV6-2 or TRBV6-3 to TRBJ1-2; TRBD1 is a possible D gene (5 bases). This CDR3 spans 12 amino acids. The germline V and J ends were trimmed by 10 bases and 7 bases, with 16 bases remaining between them. From germline, CDR1 is MNHEY and CDR2 SVGEGT. The CDR3 protein is CAIADFQGGYTF. The CDR3 nucleotides are TGTGCCATCGCTGACTTCCAGGGTGGCTACACCTTC.

This clonotype was counted ten times or more. The chain combines TRBV6-5 with TRBJ2-5; D is ambiguous. Germline CDR1 reads MNHEY; CDR2 reads SVGAGI. The CDR3 is made up of 11 amino acids. Trimming left V 6 bases short and J 5 bases short, with 7 bases between. For the CDR3, the DNA is TGTGCCAGCAGGCAGCTTGAGACCCAGTACTTC. Translating it yields CASRQLETQYF.

This clonotype came up many times. This chain connects TRBV10-3 to TRBJ2-2; 13 bases align to TRBD2. Germline lookup yields CDR1 ENHRY and CDR2 SYGVKD. Losses at the gene ends were 7 bases for V and 0 bases for J; bases not matched to a gene: 2. This CDR3 has 16 residues. CDR3 coding DNA: TGTGCCATCACCGGGACTAGCGGGGCGAACACCGGGGAGCTGTTTTTT. Protein sequence: CAITGTSGANTGELFF.

Comment on this clonotype: A much larger clone differs by one base, so this may be a read error. This chain joins TRBV12-3 or TRBV12-4 and TRBJ1-2; D is possibly TRBD1 (5 bases). Trimming pared 2 bases from V and 6 bases from J, leaving 13 bases between. The CDR3 totals 14 residues. For the CDR3, the DNA is TGTGCCAGCAGTTTATTGGGGACCTCCGATGGCTACACCTTC. Translating it yields CASSLLGTSDGYTF.

Points on this clonotype: Given a much more abundant clone one base away, this may be a read error. Because the CDR3 is missing its conserved closing phenylalanine or tryptophan, this is likely a read error. The chain combines TRBV30 with TRBJ1-2; 7 bases fit TRBD1. The V and J ends lost 7 bases and 2 bases, in that order; junction bases with no gene match: 4. Germline V gives CDR1 GTSNPN, CDR2 SVGIG (reference sequence). This CDR3 contains 12 residues. The CDR3 DNA sequence: TGTGCCTATTTGACAGGGAACTATGGCTACACCTAC. Translating it yields CAYLTGNYGYTY.

This clonotype has a count of ten or more. DNA for the CDR3: TGTGCCAGCAGTGCTGCATGGGGATTCTCTGGGGCCAACGTCCTGACTTTC. It translates to CASSAAWGFSGANVLTF. The chain recombines TRBV6-5 with TRBJ2-6; no firm D call. Germline V gene sequence: CDR1 MNHEY, CDR2 SVGAGI. Between the trimmed V and J ends, which lost 5 bases and 0 bases, there was a span of 14 bases. The CDR3 loop spans 17 amino acids.

This clonotype counts as medium-sized (0.01 to 0.1%). The V call is TRBV20-1, the J call TRBJ2-2; TRBD1 agrees at 9 bases. The junction had 9 bases not matched to a gene; V was cut back by 6 bases and J by 4 bases. Germline CDR1 DFQATT, CDR2 SNEGSKA (reference sequence). This CDR3 contains 15 residues. CDR3 loop: CSAKGQGESTGELFF. CDR3 sequence (DNA): TGCAGTGCCAAGGGACAGGGAGAATCCACCGGGGAGCTGTTTTTT.

This clonotype has ten or more counts. The germline gene is not matched at one end of the junction; a read error may be the cause. The chain carries TRBV28 and TRBJ2-4, with D perhaps matching TRBD2 (7 bases). The CDR3 loop spans 13 amino acids. Germline V gene sequence: CDR1 MDHEN, CDR2 SYDVKM. The CDR3 coding sequence is TGTGCCAGCAGTTTTGGGGGGGCCGACCCTATTCACTTC. This encodes CASSFGGADPIHF.

This clonotype ranks as medium-sized (0.01 to 0.1%). The J gene is TRBJ2-6, the V gene TRBV29-1; unclear D gene. CDR1 SQVTM and CDR2 ANQGSEA come from the germline V gene. The CDR3 loop spans 13 amino acids. The V end lost 3 bases, the J end lost 0 bases, and 3 bases lay between the germline ends. The CDR3 DNA reads TGCAGCGTTGACACCTCTGGGGCCAACGTCCTGACTTTC. This gives the protein CSVDTSGANVLTF.

This clonotype was seen ten or more times. The genes are TRBV3-1 and TRBJ1-5, with 8 bases aligning to TRBD1. The CDR3 spans 16 residues. Germline lookup yields CDR1 LGHDT and CDR2 YNNKEL (reference sequence). The ends lost 5 bases at V and 1 base at J; junction bases unmatched: 7. The CDR3 here is CASSKGTGRSNQPQHF. The CDR3 coding sequence is TGTGCCAGCAGCAAAGGGACAGGTCGAAGCAATCAGCCCCAGCATTTT.

This clonotype was observed at least ten times. Here the CDR3 DNA reads TGTGCCAGCAGTTTGACGGACGGTAATAATGAAAAACTGTTTTTT. Residues: CASSLTDGNNEKLFF. The chain employs TRBV11-2 and TRBJ1-4; no clear D. The germline V and J ends were trimmed by 6 bases and 4 bases, with 15 bases remaining between them. Per the germline V gene, CDR1 is SGHAT and CDR2 is FQNNGV. The CDR3 runs 15 residues.

This clonotype was picked up many times. The chain employs TRBV29-1 and TRBJ2-3, with D tentatively TRBD2 (6 bases). The CDR3 runs to 13 residues. The V gene's germline CDR1 is SQVTM and CDR2 ANQGSEA. V lost 7 bases and J lost 2, with 13 bases in between. CDR3 in DNA: TGCAGCGCTCGGGCTAGCGACACAGATACGCAGTATTTT. It translates to CSARASDTDTQYF.

This clonotype was counted many times. The chain carries TRBV27 and TRBJ2-3, with unresolved D. V was shortened by 3 bases and J by 2 bases, with 6 bases between the two germline ends. This CDR3 spans 13 amino acids. The V gene's germline CDR1 is MNHEY and CDR2 SMNVEV (reference sequence). The CDR3 sequence is CASSFYYTDTQYF. CDR3 DNA sequence: TGTGCCAGCAGTTTCTACTACACAGATACGCAGTATTTT.

This clonotype has at least ten counts. The chain carries TRBV5-1 and TRBJ2-5, with D maybe TRBD2 (6 bases). The CDR3 is 14 amino acids. V lost 6 bases and J lost 5, with 17 bases in between. The germline V gene encodes CDR1 SGHRS and CDR2 YFSETQ. The CDR3, as DNA: TGCGCCAGCATGTACAGTGGCCGGGGGGAGACCCAGTACTTC. It is translated as CASMYSGRGETQYF. Full variable domain (outside the CDR3, taken from reference TRBV5-1 and TRBJ2-5): KAGVTQTPRYLIKTRGQQVTLSCSPISGHRSVSWYQQTPGQGLQFLFEYFSETQRNKGNFPGRFSGRQFSNSRSEMNVSTLELGDSALYLCASMYSGRGETQYFGPGTRLLVL.

This clonotype has at least ten counts. The chain uses TRBV16 and TRBJ2-4; possible D gene TRBD1, 5 bases. Germline values: CDR1 KGHSY, CDR2 FQNENV. The V end lost 0 bases, the J end lost 6 bases, and 12 bases lay between the germline ends. This CDR3 contains 15 residues. CDR3 protein: CASSQSRGRTNIQYF. The CDR3 region has the DNA TGTGCCAGCAGCCAATCAAGGGGTAGGACAAACATTCAGTACTTC.

The sample holds many counts of this clonotype. The rearrangement joins TRBV5-1 to TRBJ2-6; 7 bases map to TRBD1. V was pared by 0 bases and J by 2 bases, with 2 bases of the junction left unmatched. The CDR3 is made up of 16 amino acids. Germline V gives CDR1 SGHRS, CDR2 YFSETQ. This CDR3 reads CASSLAQGPGANVLTF. CDR3 coding DNA: TGCGCCAGCAGCTTGGCACAGGGGCCTGGGGCCAACGTCCTGACTTTC.